The present T cell receptor (beta chain) was sequenced within a study of monozygotic twins with inflammatory bowel disease. Each sample had eight separate cDNA synthesis reactions. Addition of UMIs with a 6-nucleotide sample barcode was achieved by template switching. TCRdb reworked the 5' RACE reads into one entry per CDR3 protein, no DNA. This listing includes 150,000 to 200,000 distinct CDR3 sequences. T cells were not sorted, and total RNA was isolated straight from whole blood. The germline V gene encodes CDR1 SGHRS and CDR2 YFSETQ. This CDR3 is built from 15 residues. A word on this clonotype: Its cognate antigen is unknown.

Study-level points and caveats: People with IBD had fewer clonotypes in common with others than healthy twins did, especially with disease activity.

Sequenced sample: blood. The rearrangement uses TRBV5-1 and TRBJ2-7; TCRdb designates TRBD1, a call that cannot be tested without DNA. This sequence was found in a human donor with ulcerative colitis or Crohn's disease, or a healthy co-twin of an affected twin (not recorded which). CDR3 sequence: CASSLGGAPPYEQYF.